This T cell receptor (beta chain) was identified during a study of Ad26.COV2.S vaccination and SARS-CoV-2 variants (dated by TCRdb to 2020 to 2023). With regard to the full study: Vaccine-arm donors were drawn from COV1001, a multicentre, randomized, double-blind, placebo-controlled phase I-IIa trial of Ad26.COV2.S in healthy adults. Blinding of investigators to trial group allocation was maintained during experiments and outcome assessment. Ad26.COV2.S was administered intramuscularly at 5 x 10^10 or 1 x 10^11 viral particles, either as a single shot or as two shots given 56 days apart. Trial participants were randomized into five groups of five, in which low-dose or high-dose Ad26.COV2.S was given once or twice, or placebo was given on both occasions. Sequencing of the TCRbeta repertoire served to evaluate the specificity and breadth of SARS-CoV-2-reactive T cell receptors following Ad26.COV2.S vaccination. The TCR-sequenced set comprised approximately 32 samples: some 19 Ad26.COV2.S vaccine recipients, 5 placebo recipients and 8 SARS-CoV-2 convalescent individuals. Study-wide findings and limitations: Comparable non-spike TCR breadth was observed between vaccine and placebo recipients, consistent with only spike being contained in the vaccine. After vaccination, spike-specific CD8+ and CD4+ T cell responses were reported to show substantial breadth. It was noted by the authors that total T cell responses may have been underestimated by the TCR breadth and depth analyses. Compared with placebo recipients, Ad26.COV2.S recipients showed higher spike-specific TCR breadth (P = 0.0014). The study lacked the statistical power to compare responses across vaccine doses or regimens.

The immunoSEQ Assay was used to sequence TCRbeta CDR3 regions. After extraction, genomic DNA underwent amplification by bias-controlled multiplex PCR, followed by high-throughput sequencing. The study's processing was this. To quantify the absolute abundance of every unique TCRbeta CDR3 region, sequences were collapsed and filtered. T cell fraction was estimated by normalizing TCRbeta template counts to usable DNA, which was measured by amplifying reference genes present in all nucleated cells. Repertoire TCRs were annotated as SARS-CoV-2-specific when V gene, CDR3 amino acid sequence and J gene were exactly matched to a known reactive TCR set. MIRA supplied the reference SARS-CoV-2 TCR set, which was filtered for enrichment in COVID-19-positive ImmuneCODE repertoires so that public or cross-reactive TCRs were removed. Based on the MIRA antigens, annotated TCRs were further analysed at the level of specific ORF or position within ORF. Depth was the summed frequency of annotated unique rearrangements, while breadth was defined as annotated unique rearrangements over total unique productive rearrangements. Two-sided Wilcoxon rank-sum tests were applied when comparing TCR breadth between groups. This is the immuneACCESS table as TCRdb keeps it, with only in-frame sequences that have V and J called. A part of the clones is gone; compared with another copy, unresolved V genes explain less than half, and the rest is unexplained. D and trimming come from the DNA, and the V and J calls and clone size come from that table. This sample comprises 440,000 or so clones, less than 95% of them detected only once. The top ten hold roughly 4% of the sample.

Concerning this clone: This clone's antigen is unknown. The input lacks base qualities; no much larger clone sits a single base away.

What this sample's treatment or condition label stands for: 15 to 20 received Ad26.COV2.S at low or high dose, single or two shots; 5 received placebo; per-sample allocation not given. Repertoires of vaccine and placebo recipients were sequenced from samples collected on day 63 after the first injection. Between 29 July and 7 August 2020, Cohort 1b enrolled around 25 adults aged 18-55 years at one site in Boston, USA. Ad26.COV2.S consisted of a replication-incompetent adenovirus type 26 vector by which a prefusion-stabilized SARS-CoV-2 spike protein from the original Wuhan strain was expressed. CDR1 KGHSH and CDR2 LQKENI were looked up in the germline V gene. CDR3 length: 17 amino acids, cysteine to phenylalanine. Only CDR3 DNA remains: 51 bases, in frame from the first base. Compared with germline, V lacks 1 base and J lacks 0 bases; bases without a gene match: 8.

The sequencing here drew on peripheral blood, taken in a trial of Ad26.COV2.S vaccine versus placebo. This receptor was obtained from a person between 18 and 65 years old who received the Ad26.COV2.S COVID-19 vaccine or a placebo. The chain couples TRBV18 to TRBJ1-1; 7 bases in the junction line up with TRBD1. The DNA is TGTGCCAGCTCACCACTTTCCAGGGGGGGAATGAACACTGAAGCTTTCTTT. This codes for CASSPLSRGGMNTEAFF.